This TCR beta chain emerged from a study of OX40 agonist ivuxolimab in advanced cancers. Overall study: Participants averaged approximately 60 years of age (range 23 to 79) and were around 80% male.

Trimming cost V 5 bases and J 7 bases, with 9 bases left between them. The CDR3 spans 11 residues. Per the germline V gene, CDR1 is LNHDA and CDR2 is SQIVND (reference sequence). As regards this clone: Antigen specificity is unknown. The identical CDR3 is also encoded by other nucleotide sequences in the sample.

Autoimmune disease history or systemic immunosuppression was exclusionary. General observations from the study: Determination of antigen specificity was not performed for the expanded peripheral T cells. More expanded clones were seen, on average, in CD8+ T cells than in CD4+.

TCRdb's table, derived via immunoSEQ multiplex PCR, lists solely in-frame clones and lacks some. The table records about 62,000 clones, 79% of them present only once. This TCR came from an adult with an advanced solid tumor such as melanoma, head and neck, liver or kidney cancer. The chain links TRBV19 to TRBJ2-7; D is perhaps TRBD2 (5 bases). The sequencing here drew on CD4+ or CD8+ T cells sorted from blood, taken in a trial of the OX40 agonist ivuxolimab. DNA of the CDR3: TGTGCCAGTAGTCAAGGACTTGAGCAGTACTTC. Its protein product is CASSQGLEQYF.